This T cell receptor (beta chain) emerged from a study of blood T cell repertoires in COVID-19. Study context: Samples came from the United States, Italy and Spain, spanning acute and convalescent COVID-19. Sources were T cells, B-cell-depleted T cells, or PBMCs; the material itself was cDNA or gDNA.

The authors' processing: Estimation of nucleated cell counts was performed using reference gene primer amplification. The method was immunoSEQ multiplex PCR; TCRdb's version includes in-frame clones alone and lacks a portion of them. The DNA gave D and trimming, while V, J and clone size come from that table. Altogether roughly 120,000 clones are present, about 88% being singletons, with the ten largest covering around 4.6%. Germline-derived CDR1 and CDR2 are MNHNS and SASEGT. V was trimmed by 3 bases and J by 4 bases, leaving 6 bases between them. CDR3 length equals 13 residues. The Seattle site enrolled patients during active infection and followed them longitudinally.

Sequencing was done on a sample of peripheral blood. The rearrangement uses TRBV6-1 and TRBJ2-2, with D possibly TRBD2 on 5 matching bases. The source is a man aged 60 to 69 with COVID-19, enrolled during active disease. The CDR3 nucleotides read TGTGCCAGCAGTGAGCGGGTCACCGGGGAGCTGTTTTTT. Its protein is CASSERVTGELFF.